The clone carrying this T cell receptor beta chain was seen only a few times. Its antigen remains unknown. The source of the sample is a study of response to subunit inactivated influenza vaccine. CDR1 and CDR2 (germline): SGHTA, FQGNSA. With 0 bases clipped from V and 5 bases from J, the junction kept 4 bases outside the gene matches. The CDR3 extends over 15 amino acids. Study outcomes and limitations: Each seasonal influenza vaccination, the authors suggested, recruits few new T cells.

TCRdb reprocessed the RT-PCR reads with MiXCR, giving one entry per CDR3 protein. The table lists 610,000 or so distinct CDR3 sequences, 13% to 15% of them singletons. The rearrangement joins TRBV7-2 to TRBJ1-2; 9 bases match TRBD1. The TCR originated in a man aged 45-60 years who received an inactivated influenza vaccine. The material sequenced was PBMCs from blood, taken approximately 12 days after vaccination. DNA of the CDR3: TGTGCCAGCAGCTTAGCGCATGGGACAGGGTATGGCTACACCTTC. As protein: CASSLAHGTGYGYTF.